What follows are 27 T cell receptor beta chains derived from one specimen sequenced in a study of T cells of healthy individuals. TCRdb itself ran the 5' RACE reads through MiXCR, one entry per CDR3 protein. The sample carries around 98,000 distinct CDR3 sequences, 15% to 20% recorded once. The receptor source for this set is a human donor in good health.

The chain combines TRBV5-5 with TRBJ2-4; D is unclear. The CDR3 is 14 amino acids. Germline CDR1 SGHKS, CDR2 YYEKEE (reference sequence). Trimming shortened V by 0 bases and J by 0 bases, and 4 bases separated the two germline ends. The CDR3 loop is CASSLGQAKNIQYF. The CDR3 DNA follows: TGTGCCAGCAGCTTGGGTCAAGCCAAAAACATTCAGTACTTC.

The chain links TRBV7-9 to TRBJ2-1; D call uncertain. The V gene lost 2 bases and the J gene lost 3 bases, with 11 bases spanning the gap. From germline, CDR1 is SEHNR and CDR2 FQNEAQ (reference sequence). The CDR3 consists of 15 residues. The CDR3: CASSLKLEDYNEQFF. DNA for the CDR3: TGTGCCAGCAGCTTAAAGCTAGAAGACTACAATGAGCAGTTCTTC.

The V gene is TRBV27, the J gene TRBJ2-7; D is ambiguous. The ends were cut back, 0 bases at V and 3 bases at J, with 6 bases in the middle. The CDR3 extends over 13 amino acids. Germline V gene sequence: CDR1 MNHEY, CDR2 SMNVEV (reference sequence). The CDR3 DNA is TGTGCCAGCAGTTTATCTGCAGACTACGAGCAGTACTTC. Its translation is CASSLSADYEQYF.

This clonotype was observed a handful of times. The chain uses TRBV20-1 and TRBJ2-1, with D possibly being TRBD1 or TRBD2 (5 bases each). The CDR3 sequence is 13 residues long. Per germline, CDR1 DFQATT and CDR2 SNEGSKA (reference sequence). Trimming shortened V by 1 base and J by 8 bases, and 12 bases separated the two germline ends. In DNA form, the CDR3 reads TGCAGTGCTAGAGGCCCGCGAGGGGATGAGCAGTTCTTC. Encoded protein: CSARGPRGDEQFF.

This chain uses TRBV27 with TRBJ2-7; tentative D call: TRBD2 (5 bases). CDR1 is MNHEY and CDR2 is SMNVEV in the germline V gene (reference sequence). Trimming took off 4 bases at V and 5 bases at J, with 21 bases between the two ends. This CDR3 region has 16 residues. As DNA, the CDR3 is TGTGCCAGCAGTTCCGCGAAATTTAACGGGGTCCACGAGCAGTACTTC. Its protein product is CASSSAKFNGVHEQYF.

The chain has TRBV28 and TRBJ2-3, with D uncertain. Germline V gives CDR1 MDHEN, CDR2 SYDVKM. The CDR3 has 14 residues. V lost 6 bases to trimming and J lost 6 bases, with 16 bases between them. The CDR3 DNA reads TGTGCCAGCAGCCTAAGCTCAGGATTCGATACGCAGTATTTT. Amino acid sequence: CASSLSSGFDTQYF.

In its sample, this clonotype was seen a few times. The chain uses TRBV21-1 and TRBJ2-2; whether TRBD1, the table's D call, matches the DNA was not checked. TRBV21-1 is annotated as a pseudogene. The length of the CDR3 is 16 residues. CDR3 protein: CASSKAEGTNTGELFF. CDR3 DNA sequence: TGTGCCAGCAGCAAAGCAGAGGGGACGAACACCGGGGAGCTGTTTTTT.

CDR3 DNA: TGTGCCAGCAGCGTCACAGGGACAAACACTGAAGCTTTCTTT. This codes for CASSVTGTNTEAFF. V and J are TRBV5-6 and TRBJ1-1; D is perhaps TRBD1 (6 bases). The CDR3 runs 14 residues. From germline, CDR1 is SGHDT and CDR2 YYEEEE. The V and J ends lost 4 bases and 2 bases respectively, with 12 bases between them. Variable domain in full (rest from reference TRBV5-6 and TRBJ1-1): DAGVTQSPTHLIKTRGQQVTLRCSPKSGHDTVSWYQQALGQGPQFIFQYYEEEERQRGNFPDRFSGHQFPNYSSELNVNALLLGDSALYLCASSVTGTNTEAFFGQGTRLTVV.

This clonotype has a count of ten or more. The V call is TRBV6-1, the J call TRBJ2-3, with D unresolved. The ends were cut back, 5 bases at V and 0 bases at J, with 18 bases in the middle. Germline V gene lookup returns CDR1 MNHNS and CDR2 SASEGT. This CDR3 is 17 amino acids long. CDR3: CASSRLPSTASTDTQYF. CDR3 in DNA: TGTGCCAGCAGTCGGCTCCCGTCGACTGCTAGCACAGATACGCAGTATTTT.

This clonotype was recorded a few times. The genes are TRBV4-3 and TRBJ2-3; D uncertain. This CDR3 is 13 amino acids long. The V end lost 1 base, the J end lost 2 bases, and 4 bases lay between the germline ends. Looked up from germline, CDR1 is LGHNA and CDR2 is YSLEER. The CDR3 sequence: CASSQGNTDTQYF. CDR3 nucleotide sequence: TGCGCCAGCAGCCAAGGAAACACAGATACGCAGTATTTT.

The chain has TRBV7-3 and TRBJ2-3, with D hard to call. Germline V gene data show CDR1 as SGHTA and CDR2 as FQGTGA. The CDR3 consists of 15 residues. V was shortened by 2 bases and J by 0 bases, with 9 bases between the two germline ends. CDR3 DNA: TGTGCCAGCAGCTTAGTGGACGGGAGCACAGATACGCAGTATTTT. Translating it yields CASSLVDGSTDTQYF.

This sequence joins TRBV28 and TRBJ2-7, with a weak D call TRBD2 (6 bases). The germline V and J ends were trimmed by 3 bases and 0 bases, with 12 bases remaining between them. The CDR3 extends over 15 amino acids. CDR1 and CDR2 from the germline V gene are MDHEN and SYDVKM. The CDR3 loop is CASSFPSAYSYEQYF. In nucleotides, the CDR3 is TGTGCCAGCAGTTTTCCTAGCGCCTACTCCTACGAGCAGTACTTC.

A few counts support this clonotype. V usage is TRBV7-2 and J usage is TRBJ1-5; D possibly corresponds to TRBD1 (6 bases). The germline CDR1 and CDR2 sequences are SGHTA and FQGNSA. This CDR3 has 14 amino acids. Trimming removed 5 bases at V and 7 bases at J, with 15 bases between. CDR3 in DNA: TGTGCCAGCAGCCCGACAGGTAACCGGCAGCCCCAGCATTTT. Its translation is CASSPTGNRQPQHF.

This clonotype was counted between two and nine times. V gene TRBV18 combines with J gene TRBJ2-5; 7 positions match TRBD1. Unmatched junction bases numbered 4, after V lost 4 bases and J lost 2 bases. This CDR3 spans 14 amino acids. CDR1 is KGHSH and CDR2 is LQKENI in the germline V gene. CDR3 DNA: TGTGCCAGCTCACTCCGGGACAGTCAAGAGACCCAGTACTTC. Translation: CASSLRDSQETQYF. Together with reference TRBV18 and TRBJ2-5, the CDR3 gives the full variable domain: NAGVMQNPRHLVRRRGQEARLRCSPMKGHSHVYWYRQLPEEGLKFMVYLQKENIIDESGMPKERFSAEFPKEGPSILRIQQVVRGDSAAYFCASSLRDSQETQYFGPGTRLLVL.

The rearrangement joins TRBV9 to TRBJ2-3, with 7 bases matching TRBD1. This CDR3 has 15 amino acids. Trimming cost V 0 bases and J 4 bases; bases outside gene matches: 5. From germline, CDR1 is SGDLS and CDR2 YYNGEE. In DNA, the CDR3 is TGTGCCAGCAGCGTAGGGAACAGGGGAGCAGATACGCAGTATTTT. This codes for CASSVGNRGADTQYF.

In this sample, this clonotype turned up many times. The chain employs TRBV28 and TRBJ1-1; 9 positions agree with TRBD1. The CDR3 runs 17 residues. The V and J ends lost 5 bases and 0 bases, in that order; junction bases with no gene match: 10. Per the germline V gene, CDR1 is MDHEN and CDR2 is SYDVKM. The CDR3 reads CASSTQGAQGLNTEAFF. DNA of the CDR3: TGTGCCAGCAGTACACAGGGGGCCCAGGGCCTGAACACTGAAGCTTTCTTT.

Only a few counts were recorded for this clonotype. This sequence joins TRBV7-9 and TRBJ2-4; 8 bases map to TRBD2. This CDR3 has 14 amino acids. Germline-derived CDR1 and CDR2 are SEHNR and FQNEAQ (reference sequence). V shed 1 base and J 8 bases; nucleotides not matched to a gene: 4. The CDR3 sequence: CASSLVIGGDIQYF. The CDR3 DNA is TGTGCCAGCAGCTTAGTGATCGGGGGGGACATTCAGTACTTC.

This clonotype was recorded at least ten times. The chain couples TRBV7-9 to TRBJ1-2; D is uncertain. The V end was cut by 4 bases, the J end by 2 bases, with 11 bases between. CDR3 length: 14 residues. CDR1 is SEHNR, CDR2 FQNEAQ, per germline (reference sequence). CDR3 in DNA: TGTGCCAGCAGCTCCCTAACAATCAACTATGGCTACACCTTC. This sequence encodes CASSSLTINYGYTF.

This clonotype was recorded only once. This sequence joins TRBV11-2 and TRBJ1-1; possible D gene TRBD1, 5 bases. Germline CDR1 reads SGHAT; CDR2 reads FQNNGV. Between the trimmed V and J ends, which lost 2 bases and 12 bases, there was a span of 13 bases. The CDR3 is 12 amino acids. The DNA of the CDR3 is TGTGCCAGCAGCTTATCTGGGGGTACGACTTTCTTT. Translation gives CASSLSGGTTFF.

The sample holds a few counts of this clonotype. The J gene is TRBJ2-1, the V gene TRBV4-1; D is unresolved. The germline V and J ends were trimmed by 4 bases and 0 bases, with 10 bases remaining between them. This CDR3 is built from 15 residues. Germline V lookup: CDR1 MGHRA, CDR2 YSYEKL. Written as DNA, the CDR3 is TGCGCCAGCAGCCCGACAACGAGCTCCTACAATGAGCAGTTCTTC. It yields the protein CASSPTTSSYNEQFF.

At least ten counts were recorded for this clonotype. This chain links TRBV29-1 with TRBJ2-7; D gene ambiguous. Deletions cut 4 bases from V and 5 bases from J, with 9 bases between. The germline CDR1 and CDR2 sequences are SQVTM and ANQGSEA. The CDR3 runs 11 residues. The CDR3 spells CSVGWTHEQYF. The CDR3 DNA is TGCAGCGTTGGGTGGACCCACGAGCAGTACTTC.

The chain links TRBV7-9 to TRBJ1-2, with D tentatively TRBD1 (6 bases). The V gene lost 3 bases and the J gene lost 7 bases, with 12 bases spanning the gap. The CDR3 sequence is 13 residues long. CDR1 is SEHNR, CDR2 FQNEAQ, per germline (reference sequence). The CDR3 region is CASSLAGTFGYTF. DNA for the CDR3: TGTGCCAGCAGCTTGGCAGGGACATTTGGCTACACCTTC.

The gene calls are TRBV28 and TRBJ2-1, with 7 bases identical to TRBD2. The germline CDR1 and CDR2 sequences are MDHEN and SYDVKM. The CDR3 is 14 residues long. V was clipped by 3 bases and J by 5 bases; unmatched bases: 4. CDR3 DNA: TGTGCCAGCAGTTTGCTAGCGGATGACAATGAGCAGTTCTTC. It yields the protein CASSLLADDNEQFF. Combining the CDR3 with reference TRBV28 and TRBJ2-1 gives the whole variable domain DVKVTQSSRYLVKRTGEKVFLECVQDMDHENMFWYRQDPGLGLRLIYFSYDVKMKEKGDIPEGYSVSREKKERFSLILESASTNQTSMYLCASSLLADDNEQFFGPGTRLTVL.

This rearrangement joins TRBV5-1 to TRBJ2-7; TRBD2 aligns across 8 bases. The V gene end was trimmed by 0 bases and the J gene end by 3 bases; junction bases not matched to a gene: 5. Germline V gene lookup returns CDR1 SGHRS and CDR2 YFSETQ. The CDR3 consists of 15 residues. This CDR3 is CASSLGAGENYEQYF. The CDR3 DNA reads as TGCGCCAGCAGCTTGGGAGCGGGAGAAAACTACGAGCAGTACTTC.

This clonotype has only a few counts. This chain links TRBV20-1 with TRBJ2-5; TRBD2 aligns across 15 bases. V shed 5 bases and J 7 bases; nucleotides not matched to a gene: 14. Germline values: CDR1 DFQATT, CDR2 SNEGSKA (reference sequence). The CDR3 has 17 residues. CDR3 sequence: CSALPGTSGGPHGTQYF. CDR3 bases: TGCAGTGCTCTACCCGGGACTAGCGGGGGGCCCCATGGGACCCAGTACTTC.

This clonotype was found many times. One end of the junction varies from germline; a read error may be responsible. The chain combines TRBV28 with TRBJ1-5, with D uncertain. In germline, CDR1 is MDHEN, CDR2 SYDVKM. The CDR3 covers 11 residues. The chain's CDR3 is CASSLGLFSDF. The CDR3 DNA sequence: TGTGCCAGCAGTCTAGGACTGTTCTCGGATTTT.

At least ten counts were recorded for this clonotype. The chain joins TRBV27 to TRBJ2-7; 7 positions agree with TRBD1. The CDR3 consists of 16 residues. The V and J ends lost 5 bases and 0 bases, in that order; junction bases with no gene match: 10. Germline V CDR1 and CDR2: MNHEY, SMNVEV (reference sequence). CDR3 sequence reads: CASSPSTGHSSYEQYF. The CDR3 bases are TGTGCCAGCAGTCCCTCGACAGGGCACAGCTCCTACGAGCAGTACTTC.